These T cell receptor beta chains were read from a single sample in a study of blood T cells in healthy people across ages. MiXCR was run by TCRdb on the 5' RACE reads, yielding one entry per CDR3 protein. Of 900,000 to 950,000 distinct CDR3 sequences in the sample, about 27% are singletons; the top ten hold roughly 10%. This sample also appeared in a second study, on T cells of mothers and their children.

Input material: blood. The receptors derive from a woman in her forties in good health. The CDR3 runs from the conserved cysteine through the conserved F or W. Each record gives: V gene, clone size, J gene, D gene, CDR3 DNA, CDR3 protein. The D gene is left open where the match is weak. Where a row states a size, it is once, few, many or the class of an expanded clone; other rows omit it.

V: TRBV20-1; size: NA; J: TRBJ2-5; D: NA; DNA: TGCAGTGCTAGCCGGGGGGCTGAGGAGCAGTACTTC; CDR3: CSASRGAEEQYF
V: TRBV20-1; size: NA; J: TRBJ2-5; D: TRBD2; DNA: TGCAGTGCCCGGACTAGCGGGGGGTCCTTAGAGACCCGGTACTTC; CDR3: CSARTSGGSLETRYF
V: TRBV7-2; size: NA; J: TRBJ1-1; D: TRBD1; DNA: TGTGCCAGCAGCGGACAGGGAGTGAACACTGAAGCTTTCTTT; CDR3: CASSGQGVNTEAFF
V: TRBV28; size: once; J: TRBJ2-2; D: NA; DNA: TGTGCCAGCAGTAACCCGGGACTTGAAACCGGGGAGCTGTTTTTT; CDR3: CASSNPGLETGELFF
V: TRBV19; size: once; J: TRBJ2-3; D: TRBD2; DNA: TGTGCCAGTTCGAGCGGAACTAGCGTAAGCACAGATACGCAGTATTTT; CDR3: CASSSGTSVSTDTQYF
V: TRBV20-1; size: few; J: TRBJ1-1; D: NA; DNA: TGCAGTGCCGGCAGGGCTTTTACTGAAGCTTTCTTT; CDR3: CSAGRAFTEAFF
V: TRBV7-9; size: few; J: TRBJ1-1; D: NA; DNA: TGTGCCAGCAGCCCCAGGGTGTCTGAAGCTTTCTTT; CDR3: CASSPRVSEAFF
V: TRBV18; size: few; J: TRBJ2-7; D: TRBD1; DNA: TGTGCCAGCTCACCAAGGACAGGGGCCCTCTACGAGCAGTACTTC; CDR3: CASSPRTGALYEQYF
V: TRBV28; size: few; J: TRBJ2-7; D: TRBD2; DNA: TGTGCCATAACGGGGGGTTCCTACGAGCAGTACTTC; CDR3: CAITGGSYEQYF
V: TRBV27; size: NA; J: TRBJ2-7; D: NA; DNA: TGTGCCGGCAGAATCACAGGGAACGGTCCGGGCGAGCAGTACTTC; CDR3: CAGRITGNGPGEQYF
V: TRBV7-9; size: NA; J: TRBJ1-2; D: TRBD1; DNA: TGTGCCAGCAGCTTAAGGGACAGGGTCAAATCGCGAGATGGCTACACCTTC; CDR3: CASSLRDRVKSRDGYTF
V: TRBV20-1; size: NA; J: TRBJ2-1; D: TRBD1; DNA: TGCAGTGCTAGTTCCCCGGACAGGGTTAATGAGCAGTTCTTC; CDR3: CSASSPDRVNEQFF
V: TRBV7-9; size: NA; J: TRBJ2-1; D: TRBD1; DNA: TGTGCCAGCAGCCCGGGACAGGGGGCTGGGGATGAGCAGTTCTTC; CDR3: CASSPGQGAGDEQFF
V: TRBV5-1; size: NA; J: TRBJ2-2; D: NA; DNA: TGCGCCAGCAGCTTGGCCGGGGGCGGGTACACCGGGGAGCTGTTTTTT; CDR3: CASSLAGGGYTGELFF
V: TRBV4-3; size: few; J: TRBJ1-2; D: NA; DNA: TGCGCCAGCAGCCAAGACGGCTCGGGGGCGTTCTATGGCTACACCTTC; CDR3: CASSQDGSGAFYGYTF
V: TRBV20-1; size: NA; J: TRBJ1-3; D: TRBD1; DNA: TGCAGTGCTGCCTGGGACAGGGGGCTTGGAAACACCATATATTTT; CDR3: CSAAWDRGLGNTIYF
V: TRBV5-4; size: many; J: TRBJ1-1; D: NA; DNA: TGTGCCAGCAGCTGGTCGAACACTGAAGCTTTCTTT; CDR3: CASSWSNTEAFF
V: TRBV7-2; size: NA; J: TRBJ2-5; D: NA; DNA: TGTGCCAGCAGCTCCCGACGGACTGGGAGCTGGGAGACCCAGTACTTC; CDR3: CASSSRRTGSWETQYF
V: TRBV7-9; size: NA; J: TRBJ1-6; D: NA; DNA: TGTGCCAGCGCCCCCGTGGCGGGCAATTCACCCCTCCACTTT; CDR3: CASAPVAGNSPLHF
V: TRBV14; size: many; J: TRBJ2-7; D: NA; DNA: TGTGCCAGCAGCTACGGACAAGAGCAGTACTTC; CDR3: CASSYGQEQYF
V: TRBV6-2/TRBV6-3; size: NA; J: TRBJ2-1; D: TRBD1; DNA: TGTGCCAGCAGGAGACAGGGTTTGGGTGAGCAGTTCTTC; CDR3: CASRRQGLGEQFF
V: TRBV20-1; size: many; J: TRBJ2-5; D: TRBD2; DNA: TGCAGTGCTAGGGACTCCGGAGGGAGGGAGGAGACCCAGTACTTC; CDR3: CSARDSGGREETQYF